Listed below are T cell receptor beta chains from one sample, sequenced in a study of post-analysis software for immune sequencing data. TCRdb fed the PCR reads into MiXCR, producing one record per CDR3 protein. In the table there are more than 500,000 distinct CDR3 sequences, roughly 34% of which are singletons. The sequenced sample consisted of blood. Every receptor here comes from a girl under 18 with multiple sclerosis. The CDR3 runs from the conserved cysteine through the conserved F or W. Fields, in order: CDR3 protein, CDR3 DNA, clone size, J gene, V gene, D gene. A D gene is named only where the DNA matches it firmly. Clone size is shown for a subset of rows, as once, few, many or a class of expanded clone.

CASSLWGGGEQFF	TGTGCCAGCAGTTTATGGGGGGGTGGCGAGCAGTTCTTC	many	TRBJ2-1	TRBV12-3/TRBV12-4	TRBD2
CASSLGEGRYTF	TGTGCCAGCAGCTTAGGGGAAGGTCGCTACACCTTC	.	TRBJ1-2	TRBV7-9	.
CASNVGRSTSTDTQYF	TGTGCCAGCAATGTAGGGCGTTCAACTAGCACAGATACGCAGTATTTT	.	TRBJ2-3	TRBV7-9	.
CASSQPDGYSNQPQHF	TGCGCCAGCAGCCAACCGGACGGGTATAGCAATCAGCCCCAGCATTTT	.	TRBJ1-5	TRBV4-1	.
CSARERTSGEETQYF	TGCAGTGCTAGAGAACGGACTAGCGGGGAGGAGACCCAGTACTTC	few	TRBJ2-5	TRBV20-1	TRBD2
CASSDQRPTGGANVLTF	TGTGCCAGCAGTGACCAGAGGCCTACAGGTGGGGCCAACGTCCTGACTTTC	many	TRBJ2-6	TRBV25-1	.
CASSQMDPRDRHRDGYTF	TGCGCCAGCAGTCAGATGGACCCCCGGGACCGACACCGGGATGGCTACACCTTC	.	TRBJ1-2	TRBV5-1	.
CASSQTGTDYNQPQHF	TGTGCCAGCAGCCAGACCGGGACAGACTACAATCAGCCCCAGCATTTT	.	TRBJ1-5	TRBV4-2	TRBD1
CASSLRRLGLTDTQYF	TGTGCCAGCAGTCTCCGTCGGTTGGGGCTCACAGATACGCAGTATTTT	.	TRBJ2-3	TRBV12-3/TRBV12-4	.
CSARGGGNEQFF	TGCAGTGCTAGAGGGGGGGGCAATGAGCAGTTCTTC	.	TRBJ2-1	TRBV20-1	TRBD2
CATSDSGRPSNRPQHF	TGTGCCACCAGTGATTCGGGCAGACCTAGCAATCGGCCCCAGCATTTT	.	TRBJ1-5	TRBV24-1	.
CASRQTGGRVYGYTF	TGTGCCAGCAGGCAGACAGGCGGACGGGTCTATGGCTACACCTTC	few	TRBJ1-2	TRBV3-1	.
CASSFSASGETQYF	TGTGCCAGCAGTTTCTCGGCTAGCGGTGAGACCCAGTACTTC	.	TRBJ2-5	TRBV12-3/TRBV12-4	TRBD2
CASINSGGQETQYF	TGTGCCAGCATTAACTCAGGGGGCCAAGAGACCCAGTACTTC	many	TRBJ2-5	TRBV6-6	TRBD1
CATSPRGAGLREKLFF	TGTGCCACCAGCCCCAGAGGAGCAGGGCTACGTGAAAAACTGTTTTTT	few	TRBJ1-4	TRBV15	.
CASSSIPPRGAVTQYF	TGTGCCAGCAGTTCTATCCCCCCTAGGGGGGCAGTAACCCAGTACTTC	.	TRBJ2-7	TRBV28	.
CSASGLGGQTSGYTF	TGCAGTGCTAGCGGCCTCGGCGGTCAGACGAGTGGCTACACCTTC	few	TRBJ1-2	TRBV20-1	.
CSASMGAETQYF	TGCAGTGCTAGTATGGGGGCTGAGACCCAGTACTTC	few	TRBJ2-5	TRBV20-1	.
CASSRPTSGGPPGNTQYF	TGTGCCAGCAGCCGCCCTACTAGCGGGGGGCCCCCAGGGAATACGCAGTATTTT	.	TRBJ2-3	TRBV12-3/TRBV12-4	TRBD2
CASSLDPRANPNQPQHF	TGTGCCAGCAGTTTAGACCCACGGGCGAATCCCAATCAGCCCCAGCATTTT	.	TRBJ1-5	TRBV27	.
CASSYDPVDGYTF	TGTGCCAGCAGCTACGACCCTGTGGATGGCTACACCTTC	.	TRBJ1-2	TRBV5-5	.
CASSRTAGLSGDQPQHF	TGTGCCAGCAGCCGGACGGCAGGGTTATCAGGGGATCAGCCCCAGCATTTT	.	TRBJ1-5	TRBV5-5	.
CASSDLVMSGYTF	TGCGCCAGCAGTGACCTCGTCATGAGTGGCTACACCTTC	.	TRBJ1-2	TRBV10-2	.
CASSLVFRGGLTHTDTQYF	TGTGCCAGCAGTTTGGTTTTTCGTGGGGGCCTCACACACACAGATACGCAGTATTTT	.	TRBJ2-3	TRBV12-3/TRBV12-4	.
CASSPTGLGNHNEQFF	TGTGCCAGCAGCCCAACGGGACTTGGGAACCACAATGAGCAGTTCTTC	few	TRBJ2-1	TRBV7-9	.
CASSQDRDETQYF	TGTGCCAGCAGCCAAGATCGGGACGAGACCCAGTACTTC	.	TRBJ2-5	TRBV4-2	.
CASSQDTAAMYEQYF	TGCGCCAGCAGCCAAGATACGGCGGCGATGTACGAGCAGTACTTC	few	TRBJ2-7	TRBV4-1	.
CASSLDVGQANNQPQHF	TGTGCCAGCAGCTTGGACGTGGGACAGGCAAACAATCAGCCCCAGCATTTT	few	TRBJ1-5	TRBV7-9	TRBD1